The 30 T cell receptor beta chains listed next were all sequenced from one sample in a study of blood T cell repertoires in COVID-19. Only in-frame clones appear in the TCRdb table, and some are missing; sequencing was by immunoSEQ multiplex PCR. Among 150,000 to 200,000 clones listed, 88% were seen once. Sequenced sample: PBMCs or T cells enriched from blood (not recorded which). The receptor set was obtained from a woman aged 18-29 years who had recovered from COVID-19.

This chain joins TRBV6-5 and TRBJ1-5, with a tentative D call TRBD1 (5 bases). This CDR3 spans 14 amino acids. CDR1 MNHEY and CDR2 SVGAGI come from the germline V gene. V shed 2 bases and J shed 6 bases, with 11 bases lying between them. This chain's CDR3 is CASSYRRGGQPQHF. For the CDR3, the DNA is TGTGCCAGCAGTTACCGGAGGGGTGGTCAGCCCCAGCATTTT.

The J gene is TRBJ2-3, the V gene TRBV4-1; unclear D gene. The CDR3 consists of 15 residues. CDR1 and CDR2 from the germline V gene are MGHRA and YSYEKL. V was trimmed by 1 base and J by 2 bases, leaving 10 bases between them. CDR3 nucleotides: TGCGCCAGCAGCCAAGGAATCCTAGACACAGATACGCAGTATTTT. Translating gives CASSQGILDTDTQYF.

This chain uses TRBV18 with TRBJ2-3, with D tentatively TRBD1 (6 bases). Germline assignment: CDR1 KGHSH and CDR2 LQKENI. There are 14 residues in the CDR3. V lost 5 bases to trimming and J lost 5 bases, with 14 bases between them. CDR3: CASSTRDNGDTQYF. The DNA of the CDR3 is TGTGCCAGCTCAACCCGGGACAACGGAGATACGCAGTATTTT.

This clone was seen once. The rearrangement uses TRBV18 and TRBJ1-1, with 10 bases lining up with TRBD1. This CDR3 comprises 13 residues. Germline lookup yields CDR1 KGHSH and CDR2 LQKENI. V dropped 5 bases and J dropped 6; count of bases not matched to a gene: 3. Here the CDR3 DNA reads TGTGCCAGCTCATCCGGACAGGGGGCTGAAGCTTTCTTT. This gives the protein CASSSGQGAEAFF.

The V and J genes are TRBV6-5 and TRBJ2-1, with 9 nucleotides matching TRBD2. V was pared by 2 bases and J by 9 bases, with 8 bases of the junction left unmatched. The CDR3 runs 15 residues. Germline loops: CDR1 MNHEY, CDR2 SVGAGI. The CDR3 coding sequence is TGTGCCAGCAGTTACGGGCGGGGGGGCCTCTCTGAGCAGTTCTTC. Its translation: CASSYGRGGLSEQFF.

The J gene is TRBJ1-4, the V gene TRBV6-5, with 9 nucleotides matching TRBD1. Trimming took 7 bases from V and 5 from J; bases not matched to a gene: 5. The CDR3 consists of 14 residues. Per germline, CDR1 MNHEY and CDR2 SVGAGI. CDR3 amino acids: CASTMGQGNEKLFF. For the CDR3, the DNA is TGTGCCAGCACCATGGGACAGGGAAATGAAAAACTGTTTTTT.

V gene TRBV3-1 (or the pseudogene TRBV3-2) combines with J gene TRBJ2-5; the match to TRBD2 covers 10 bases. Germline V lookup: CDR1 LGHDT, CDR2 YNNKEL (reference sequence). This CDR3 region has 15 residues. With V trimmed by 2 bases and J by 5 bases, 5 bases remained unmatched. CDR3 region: CASSQIAGGGETQYF. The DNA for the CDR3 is TGTGCCAGCAGCCAAATAGCGGGGGGCGGGGAGACCCAGTACTTC.

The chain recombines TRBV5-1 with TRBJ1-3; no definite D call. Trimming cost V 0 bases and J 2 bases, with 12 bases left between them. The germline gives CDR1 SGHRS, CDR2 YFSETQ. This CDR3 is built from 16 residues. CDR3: CASSLDGVRAGNTIYF. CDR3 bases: TGCGCCAGCAGCTTGGACGGGGTTCGCGCTGGAAACACCATATATTTT.

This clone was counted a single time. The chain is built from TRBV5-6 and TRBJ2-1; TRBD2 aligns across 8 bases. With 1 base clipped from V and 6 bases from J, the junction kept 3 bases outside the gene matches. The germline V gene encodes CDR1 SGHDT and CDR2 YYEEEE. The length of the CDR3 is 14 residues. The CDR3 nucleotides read TGTGCCAGCAGCTTGCGGGAGGGCCTCAATGAGCAGTTCTTC. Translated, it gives CASSLREGLNEQFF.

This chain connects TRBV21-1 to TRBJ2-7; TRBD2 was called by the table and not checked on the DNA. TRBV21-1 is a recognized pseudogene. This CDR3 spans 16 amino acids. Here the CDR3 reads CASPYRGRGRAYEQYF. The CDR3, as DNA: TGTGCCAGCCCGTACAGGGGGCGCGGGAGGGCCTACGAGCAGTACTTC.

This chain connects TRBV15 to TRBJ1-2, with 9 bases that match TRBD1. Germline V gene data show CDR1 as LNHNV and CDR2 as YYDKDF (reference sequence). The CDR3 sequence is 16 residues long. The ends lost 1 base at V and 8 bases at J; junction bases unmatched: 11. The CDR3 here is CATSRVRTGDPWGYTF. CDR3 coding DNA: TGTGCCACCAGCAGAGTCAGGACAGGGGACCCCTGGGGCTACACCTTC.

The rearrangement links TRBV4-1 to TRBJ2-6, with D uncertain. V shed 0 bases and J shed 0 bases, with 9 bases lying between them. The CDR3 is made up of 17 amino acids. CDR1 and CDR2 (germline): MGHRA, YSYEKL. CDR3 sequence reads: CASSQDLIVSGANVLTF. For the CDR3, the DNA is TGCGCCAGCAGCCAAGATTTAATCGTCTCTGGGGCCAACGTCCTGACTTTC.

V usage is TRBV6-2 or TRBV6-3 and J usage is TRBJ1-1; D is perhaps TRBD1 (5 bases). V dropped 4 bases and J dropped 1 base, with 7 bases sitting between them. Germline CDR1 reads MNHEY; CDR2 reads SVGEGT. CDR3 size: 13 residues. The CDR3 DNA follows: TGTGCCAGCAGTTTGACAGAGAACACTGAAGCTTTCTTT. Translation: CASSLTENTEAFF.

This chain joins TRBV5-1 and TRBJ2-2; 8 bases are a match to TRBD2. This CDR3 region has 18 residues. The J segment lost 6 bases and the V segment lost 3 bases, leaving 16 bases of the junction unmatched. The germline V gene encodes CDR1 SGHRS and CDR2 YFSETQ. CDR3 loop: CASSWRRRGVPLPGELFF. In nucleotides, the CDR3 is TGCGCCAGCAGCTGGAGGCGGCGGGGGGTTCCTCTCCCCGGGGAGCTGTTTTTT.

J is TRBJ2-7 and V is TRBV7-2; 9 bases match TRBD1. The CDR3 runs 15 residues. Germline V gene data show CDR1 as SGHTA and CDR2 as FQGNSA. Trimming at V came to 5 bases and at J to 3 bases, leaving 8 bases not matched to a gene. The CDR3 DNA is TGTGCCAGCAGCACCAGATCGGGACAGGGCTACGAGCAGTACTTC. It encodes CASSTRSGQGYEQYF.

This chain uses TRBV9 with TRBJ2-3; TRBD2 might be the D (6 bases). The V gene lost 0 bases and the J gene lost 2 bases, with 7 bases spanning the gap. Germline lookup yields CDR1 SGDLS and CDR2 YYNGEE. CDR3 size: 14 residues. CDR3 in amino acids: CASSVGTNTDTQYF. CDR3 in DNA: TGTGCCAGCAGCGTAGGGACTAACACAGATACGCAGTATTTT.

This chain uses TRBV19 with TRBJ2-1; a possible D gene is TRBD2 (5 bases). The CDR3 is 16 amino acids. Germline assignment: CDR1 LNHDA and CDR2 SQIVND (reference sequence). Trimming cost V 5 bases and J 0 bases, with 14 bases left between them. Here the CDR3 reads CASSEERYPSYNEQFF. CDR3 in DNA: TGTGCCAGTAGTGAAGAGCGGTACCCCTCCTACAATGAGCAGTTCTTC.

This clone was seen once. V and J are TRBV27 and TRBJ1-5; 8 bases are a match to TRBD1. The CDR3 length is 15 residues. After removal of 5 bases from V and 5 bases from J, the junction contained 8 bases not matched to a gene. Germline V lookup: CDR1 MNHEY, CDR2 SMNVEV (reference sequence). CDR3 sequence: CASSVGTGGDQPQHF. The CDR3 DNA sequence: TGTGCCAGCAGTGTCGGGACAGGCGGCGATCAGCCCCAGCATTTT.

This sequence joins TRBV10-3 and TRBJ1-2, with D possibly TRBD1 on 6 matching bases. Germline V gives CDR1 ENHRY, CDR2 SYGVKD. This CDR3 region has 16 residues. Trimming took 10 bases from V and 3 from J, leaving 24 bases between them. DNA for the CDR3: TGTGCCACCCCATCCTCTGTAGGGGGATCGGACTATGGCTACACCTTC. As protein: CATPSSVGGSDYGYTF.

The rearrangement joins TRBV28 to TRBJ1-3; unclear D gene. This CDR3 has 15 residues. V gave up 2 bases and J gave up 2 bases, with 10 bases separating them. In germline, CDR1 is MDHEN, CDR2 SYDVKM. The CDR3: CASSLGVTTGNTIYF. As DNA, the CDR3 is TGTGCCAGCAGTTTAGGAGTTACGACTGGAAACACCATATATTTT.

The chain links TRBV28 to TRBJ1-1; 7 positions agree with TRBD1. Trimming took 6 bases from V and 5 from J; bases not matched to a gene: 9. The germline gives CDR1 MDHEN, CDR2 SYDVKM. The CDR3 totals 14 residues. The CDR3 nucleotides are TGTGCCAGCAGACGGACAGGCGAGGGTACTGAAGCTTTCTTT. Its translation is CASRRTGEGTEAFF.

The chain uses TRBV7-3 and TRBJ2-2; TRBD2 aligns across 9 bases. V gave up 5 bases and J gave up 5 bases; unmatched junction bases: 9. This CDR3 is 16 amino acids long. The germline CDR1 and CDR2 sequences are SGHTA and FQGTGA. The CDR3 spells CASSAAGTSRTGELFF. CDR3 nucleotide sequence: TGTGCCAGCAGCGCCGCCGGGACTAGCCGTACCGGGGAGCTGTTTTTT.

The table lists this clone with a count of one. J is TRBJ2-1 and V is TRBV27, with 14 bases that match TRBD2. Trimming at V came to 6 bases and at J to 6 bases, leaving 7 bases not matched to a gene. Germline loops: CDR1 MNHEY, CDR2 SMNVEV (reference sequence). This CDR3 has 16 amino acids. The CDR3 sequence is CASRLPGTSGSNEQFF. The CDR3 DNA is TGTGCCAGCAGATTACCTGGGACTAGCGGGAGCAATGAGCAGTTCTTC.

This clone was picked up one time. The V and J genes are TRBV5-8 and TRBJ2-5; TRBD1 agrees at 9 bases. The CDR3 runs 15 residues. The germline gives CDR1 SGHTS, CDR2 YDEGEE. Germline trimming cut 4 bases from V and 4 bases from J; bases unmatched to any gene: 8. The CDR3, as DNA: TGTGCCAGCAGCCGTTGGACAGGGGCCGGAGAGACCCAGTACTTC. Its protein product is CASSRWTGAGETQYF.

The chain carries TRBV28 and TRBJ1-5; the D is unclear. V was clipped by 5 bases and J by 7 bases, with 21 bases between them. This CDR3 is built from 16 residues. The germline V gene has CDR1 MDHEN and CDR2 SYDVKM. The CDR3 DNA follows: TGTGCCAGCAGTCCTCGCCGAGGGAAAGGGAACCAGCCCCAGCATTTT. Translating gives CASSPRRGKGNQPQHF.

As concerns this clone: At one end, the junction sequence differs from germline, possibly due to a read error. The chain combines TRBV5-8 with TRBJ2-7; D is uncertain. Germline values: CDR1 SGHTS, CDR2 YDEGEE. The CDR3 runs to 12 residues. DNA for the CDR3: TGTGCCAGCAGCTTTATCTCCTCCGAGCAGTACTTC. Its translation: CASSFISSEQYF.

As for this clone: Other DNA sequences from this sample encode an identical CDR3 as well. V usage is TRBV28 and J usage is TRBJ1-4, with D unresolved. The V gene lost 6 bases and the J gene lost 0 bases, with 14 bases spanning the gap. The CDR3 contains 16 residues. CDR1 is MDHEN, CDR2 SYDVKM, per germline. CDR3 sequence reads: CASSPAGHATNEKLFF. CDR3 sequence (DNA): TGTGCCAGCAGCCCCGCCGGTCATGCAACTAATGAAAAACTGTTTTTT.

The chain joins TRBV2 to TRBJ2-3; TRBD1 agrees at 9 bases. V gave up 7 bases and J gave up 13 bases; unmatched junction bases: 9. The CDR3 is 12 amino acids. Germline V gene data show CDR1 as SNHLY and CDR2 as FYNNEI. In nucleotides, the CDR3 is TGTGCCAGCAAAATGGTTGGGGACAGGGAGTATTTT. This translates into CASKMVGDREYF.

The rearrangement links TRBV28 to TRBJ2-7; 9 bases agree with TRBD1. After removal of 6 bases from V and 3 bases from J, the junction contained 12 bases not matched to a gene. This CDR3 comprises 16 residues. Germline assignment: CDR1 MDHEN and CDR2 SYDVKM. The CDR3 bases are TGTGCCAGCAGATCCAGTACCGGGACAGGGATCTACGAGCAGTACTTC. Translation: CASRSSTGTGIYEQYF.

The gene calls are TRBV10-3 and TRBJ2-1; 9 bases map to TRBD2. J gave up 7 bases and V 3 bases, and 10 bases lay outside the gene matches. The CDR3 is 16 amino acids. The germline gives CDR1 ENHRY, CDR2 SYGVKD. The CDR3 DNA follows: TGTGCCATCAGTGATAGGGGAGGTAGCGGGGGAAATGAGCAGTTCTTC. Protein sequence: CAISDRGGSGGNEQFF.